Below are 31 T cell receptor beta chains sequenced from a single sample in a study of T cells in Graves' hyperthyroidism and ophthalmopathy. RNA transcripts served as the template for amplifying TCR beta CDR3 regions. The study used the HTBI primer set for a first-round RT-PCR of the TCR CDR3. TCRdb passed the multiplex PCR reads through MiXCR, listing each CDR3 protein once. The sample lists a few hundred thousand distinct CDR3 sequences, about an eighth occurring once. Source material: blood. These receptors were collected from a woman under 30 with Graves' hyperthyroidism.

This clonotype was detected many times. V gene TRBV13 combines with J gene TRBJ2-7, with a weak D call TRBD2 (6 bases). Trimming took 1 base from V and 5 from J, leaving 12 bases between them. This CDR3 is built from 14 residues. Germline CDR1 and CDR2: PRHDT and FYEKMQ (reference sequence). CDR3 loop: CASSLAGAAHEQYF. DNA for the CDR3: TGTGCCAGCAGCTTAGCGGGAGCGGCCCACGAGCAGTACTTC.

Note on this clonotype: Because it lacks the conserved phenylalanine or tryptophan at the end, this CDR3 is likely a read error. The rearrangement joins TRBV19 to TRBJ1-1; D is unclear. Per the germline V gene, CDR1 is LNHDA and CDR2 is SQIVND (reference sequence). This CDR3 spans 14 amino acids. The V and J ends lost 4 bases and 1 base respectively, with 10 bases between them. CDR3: CASSRSVQNTEAFS. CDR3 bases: TGTGCCAGTAGTAGATCGGTTCAGAACACTGAAGCTTTCTCT.

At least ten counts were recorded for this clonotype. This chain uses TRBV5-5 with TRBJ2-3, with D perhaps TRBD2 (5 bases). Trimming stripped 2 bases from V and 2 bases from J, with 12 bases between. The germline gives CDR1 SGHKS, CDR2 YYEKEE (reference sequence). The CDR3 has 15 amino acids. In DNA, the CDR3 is TGTGCCAGCAGCTTTGGCCCGGGATTCACAGATACGCAGTATTTT. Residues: CASSFGPGFTDTQYF.

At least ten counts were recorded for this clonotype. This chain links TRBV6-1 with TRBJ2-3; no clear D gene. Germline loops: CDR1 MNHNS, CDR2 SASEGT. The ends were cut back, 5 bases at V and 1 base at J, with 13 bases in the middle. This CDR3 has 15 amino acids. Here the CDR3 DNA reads TGTGCCAGCAGTTTGCGTGCTCAAGGCACAGATACGCAGTATTTT. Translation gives CASSLRAQGTDTQYF.

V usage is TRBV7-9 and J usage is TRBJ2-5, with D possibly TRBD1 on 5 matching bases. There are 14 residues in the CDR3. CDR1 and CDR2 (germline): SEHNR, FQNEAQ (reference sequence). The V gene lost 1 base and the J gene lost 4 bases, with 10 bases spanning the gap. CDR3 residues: CASSLESGLETQYF. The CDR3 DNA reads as TGTGCCAGCAGCTTAGAATCAGGGTTAGAGACCCAGTACTTC.

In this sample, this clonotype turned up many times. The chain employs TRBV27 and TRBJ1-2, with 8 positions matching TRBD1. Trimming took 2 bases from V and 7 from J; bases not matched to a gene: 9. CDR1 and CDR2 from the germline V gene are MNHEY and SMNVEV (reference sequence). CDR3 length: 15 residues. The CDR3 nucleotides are TGTGCCAGCAGTTTAACGACAGGGGTACCCTTTGGCTACACCTTC. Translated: CASSLTTGVPFGYTF.

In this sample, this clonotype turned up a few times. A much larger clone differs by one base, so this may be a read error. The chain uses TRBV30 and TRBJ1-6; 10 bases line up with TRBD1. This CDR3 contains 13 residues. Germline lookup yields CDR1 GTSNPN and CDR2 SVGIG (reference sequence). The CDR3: CTWNRDRGSPLHF. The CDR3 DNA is TGTACCTGGAATAGGGACAGGGGATCACCCCTCCACTTT.

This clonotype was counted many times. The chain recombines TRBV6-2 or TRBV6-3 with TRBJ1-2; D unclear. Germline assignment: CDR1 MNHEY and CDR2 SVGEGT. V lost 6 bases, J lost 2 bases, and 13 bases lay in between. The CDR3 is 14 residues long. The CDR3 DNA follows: TGTGCCAGCAGCCCGGACGGGAAAAACTATGGCTACACCTTC. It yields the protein CASSPDGKNYGYTF.

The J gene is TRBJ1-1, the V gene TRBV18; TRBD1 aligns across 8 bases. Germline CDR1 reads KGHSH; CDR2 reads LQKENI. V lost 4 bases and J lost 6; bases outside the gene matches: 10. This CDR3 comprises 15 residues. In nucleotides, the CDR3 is TGTGCCAGCTCACAACAGGGGGTCTGGGGCGCTGAAGCTTTCTTT. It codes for CASSQQGVWGAEAFF. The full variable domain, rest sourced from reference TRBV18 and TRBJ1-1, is NAGVMQNPRHLVRRRGQEARLRCSPMKGHSHVYWYRQLPEEGLKFMVYLQKENIIDESGMPKERFSAEFPKEGPSILRIQQVVRGDSAAYFCASSQQGVWGAEAFFGQGTRLTVV.

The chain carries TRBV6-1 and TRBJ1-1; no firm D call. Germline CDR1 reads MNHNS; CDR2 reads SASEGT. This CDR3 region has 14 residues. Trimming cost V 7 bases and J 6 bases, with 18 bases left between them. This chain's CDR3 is CASTDRAFSAEAFF. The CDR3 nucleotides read TGTGCCAGCACCGACCGGGCTTTTAGCGCTGAAGCTTTCTTT.

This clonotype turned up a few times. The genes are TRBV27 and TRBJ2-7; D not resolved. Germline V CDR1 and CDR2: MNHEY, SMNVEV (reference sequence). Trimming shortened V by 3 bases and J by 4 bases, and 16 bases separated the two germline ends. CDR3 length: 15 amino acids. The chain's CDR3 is CASSFTIDRRYEQYF. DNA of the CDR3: TGTGCCAGCAGTTTTACTATTGACCGGCGGTACGAGCAGTACTTC.

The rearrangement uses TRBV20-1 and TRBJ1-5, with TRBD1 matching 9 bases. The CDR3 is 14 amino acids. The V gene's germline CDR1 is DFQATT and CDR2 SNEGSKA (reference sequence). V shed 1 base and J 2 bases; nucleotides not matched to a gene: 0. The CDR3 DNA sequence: TGCAGTGCTAGAGGGACAGGGGGCAATCAGCCCCAGCATTTT. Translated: CSARGTGGNQPQHF.

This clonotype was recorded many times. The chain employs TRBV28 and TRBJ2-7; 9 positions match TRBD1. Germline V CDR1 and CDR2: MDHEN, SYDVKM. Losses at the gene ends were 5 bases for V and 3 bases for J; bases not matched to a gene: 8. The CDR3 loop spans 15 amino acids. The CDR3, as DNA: TGTGCCAGCAGTCTTCCGGGACAGGGTCTCTACGAGCAGTACTTC. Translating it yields CASSLPGQGLYEQYF.

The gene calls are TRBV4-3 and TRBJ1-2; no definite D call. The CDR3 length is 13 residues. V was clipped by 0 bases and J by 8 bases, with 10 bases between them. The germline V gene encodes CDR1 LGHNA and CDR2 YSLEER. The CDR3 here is CASSQDRRRGYTF. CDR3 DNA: TGCGCCAGCAGCCAAGATAGGAGACGCGGCTACACCTTC.

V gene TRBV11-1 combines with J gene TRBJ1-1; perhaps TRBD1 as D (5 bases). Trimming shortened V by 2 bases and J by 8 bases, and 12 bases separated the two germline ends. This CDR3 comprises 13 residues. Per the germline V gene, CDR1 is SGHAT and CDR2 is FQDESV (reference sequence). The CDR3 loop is CASSLSQDREAFF. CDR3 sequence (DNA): TGTGCCAGCAGCTTATCACAGGATAGAGAAGCTTTCTTT.

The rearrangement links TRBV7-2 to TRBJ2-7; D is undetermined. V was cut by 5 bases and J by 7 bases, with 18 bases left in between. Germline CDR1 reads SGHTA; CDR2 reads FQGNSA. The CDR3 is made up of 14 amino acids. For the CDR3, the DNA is TGTGCCAGCAGCCCCGGGTTCCAAACCCGGGAGCAGTACTTC. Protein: CASSPGFQTREQYF.

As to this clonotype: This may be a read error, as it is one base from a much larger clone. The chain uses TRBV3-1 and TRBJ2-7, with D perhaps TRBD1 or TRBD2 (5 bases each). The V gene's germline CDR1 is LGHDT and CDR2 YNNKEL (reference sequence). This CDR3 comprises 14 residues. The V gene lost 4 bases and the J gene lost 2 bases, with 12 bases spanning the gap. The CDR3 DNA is TGTGCCAGCAGCCGAGAGGGGCTTACCTACGAGCAGTACTTC. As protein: CASSREGLTYEQYF.

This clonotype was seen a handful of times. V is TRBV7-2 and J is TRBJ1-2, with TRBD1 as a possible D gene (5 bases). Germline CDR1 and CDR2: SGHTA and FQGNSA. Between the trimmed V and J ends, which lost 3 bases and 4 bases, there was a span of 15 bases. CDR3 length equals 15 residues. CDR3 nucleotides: TGTGCCAGCAGCTTGGGTGTGGGGCTTGCCTATGGCTACACCTTC. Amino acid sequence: CASSLGVGLAYGYTF.

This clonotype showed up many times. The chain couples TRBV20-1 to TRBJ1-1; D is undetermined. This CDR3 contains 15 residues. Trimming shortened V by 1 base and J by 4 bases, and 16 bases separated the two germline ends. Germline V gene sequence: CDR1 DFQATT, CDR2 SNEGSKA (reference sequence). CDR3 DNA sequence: TGCAGTGCTAGAGGTGTCCCAGGACGGGTCACTGAAGCTTTCTTT. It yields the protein CSARGVPGRVTEAFF.

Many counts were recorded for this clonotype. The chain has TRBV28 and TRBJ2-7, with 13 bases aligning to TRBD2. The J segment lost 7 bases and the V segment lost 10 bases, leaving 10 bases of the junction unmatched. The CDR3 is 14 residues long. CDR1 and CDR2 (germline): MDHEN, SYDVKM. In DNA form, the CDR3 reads TGTGCCACCTCCGGGACTAGCGGGAATAAAGAGCAGTACTTC. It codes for CATSGTSGNKEQYF. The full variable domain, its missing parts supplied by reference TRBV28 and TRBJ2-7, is DVKVTQSSRYLVKRTGEKVFLECVQDMDHENMFWYRQDPGLGLRLIYFSYDVKMKEKGDIPEGYSVSREKKERFSLILESASTNQTSMYLCATSGTSGNKEQYFGPGTRLTVT.

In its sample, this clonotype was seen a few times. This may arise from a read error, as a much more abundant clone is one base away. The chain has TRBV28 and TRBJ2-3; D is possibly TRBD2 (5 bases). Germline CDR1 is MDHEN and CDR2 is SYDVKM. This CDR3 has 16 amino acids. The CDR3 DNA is TGTACCAGCACCCGTGATGTAAATCGGGGAACAGATACGCAGTATTTT. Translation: CTSTRDVNRGTDTQYF.

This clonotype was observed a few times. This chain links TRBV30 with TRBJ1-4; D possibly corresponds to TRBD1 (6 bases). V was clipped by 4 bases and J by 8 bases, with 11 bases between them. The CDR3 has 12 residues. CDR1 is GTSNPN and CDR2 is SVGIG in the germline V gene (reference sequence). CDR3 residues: CAWNRDTEKLFF. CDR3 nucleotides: TGTGCCTGGAACCGGGACACCGAAAAACTGTTTTTT.

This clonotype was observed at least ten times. CDR3 residues: CASSLGQVRPQHF. CDR3 DNA sequence: TGTGCCAGCAGCTTAGGGCAGGTTAGGCCCCAGCATTTT. V is TRBV7-2 and J is TRBJ1-5; D not certain. CDR1 and CDR2 from the germline V gene are SGHTA and FQGNSA. The CDR3 extends over 13 amino acids. The V and J ends lost 1 base and 9 bases respectively, with 10 bases between them.

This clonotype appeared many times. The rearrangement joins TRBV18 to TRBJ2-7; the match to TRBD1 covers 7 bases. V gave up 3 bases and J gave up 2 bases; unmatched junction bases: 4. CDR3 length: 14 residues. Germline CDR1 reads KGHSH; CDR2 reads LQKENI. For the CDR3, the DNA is TGTGCCAGCTCACCCGACAGGGTCACCTACGAGCAGTACTTC. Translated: CASSPDRVTYEQYF.

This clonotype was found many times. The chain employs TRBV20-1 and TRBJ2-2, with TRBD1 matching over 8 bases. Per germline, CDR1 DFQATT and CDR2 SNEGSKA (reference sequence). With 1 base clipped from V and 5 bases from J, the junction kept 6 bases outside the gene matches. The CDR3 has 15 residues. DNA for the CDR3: TGCAGTGCTAGAGCGGACAGGGTAATTACCGGGGAGCTGTTTTTT. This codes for CSARADRVITGELFF.

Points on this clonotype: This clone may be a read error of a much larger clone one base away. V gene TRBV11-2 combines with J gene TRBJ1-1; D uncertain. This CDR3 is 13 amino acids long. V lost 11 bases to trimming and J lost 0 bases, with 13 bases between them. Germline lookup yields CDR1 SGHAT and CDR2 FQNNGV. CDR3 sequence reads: CAGGFLVNTEAFF. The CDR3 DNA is TGTGCCGGCGGTTTTCTCGTGAACACTGAAGCTTTCTTT.

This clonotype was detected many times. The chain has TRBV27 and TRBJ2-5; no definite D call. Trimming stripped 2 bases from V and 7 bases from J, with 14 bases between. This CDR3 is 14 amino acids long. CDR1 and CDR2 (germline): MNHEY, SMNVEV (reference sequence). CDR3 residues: CASSLTFHWRTQYF. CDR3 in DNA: TGTGCCAGCAGTTTAACGTTCCATTGGAGGACCCAGTACTTC.

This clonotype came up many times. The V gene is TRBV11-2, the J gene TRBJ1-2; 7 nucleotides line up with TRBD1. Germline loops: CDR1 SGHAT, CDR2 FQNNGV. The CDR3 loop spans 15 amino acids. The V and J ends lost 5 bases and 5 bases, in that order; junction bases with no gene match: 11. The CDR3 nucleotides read TGTGCCAGCAGCCTAACGGGACAGCCACATTATGGCTACACCTTC. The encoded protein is CASSLTGQPHYGYTF. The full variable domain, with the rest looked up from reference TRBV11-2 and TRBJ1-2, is EAGVAQSPRYKIIEKRQSVAFWCNPISGHATLYWYQQILGQGPKLLIQFQNNGVVDDSQLPKDRFSAERLKGVDSTLKIQPAKLEDSAVYLCASSLTGQPHYGYTFGSGTRLTVV.

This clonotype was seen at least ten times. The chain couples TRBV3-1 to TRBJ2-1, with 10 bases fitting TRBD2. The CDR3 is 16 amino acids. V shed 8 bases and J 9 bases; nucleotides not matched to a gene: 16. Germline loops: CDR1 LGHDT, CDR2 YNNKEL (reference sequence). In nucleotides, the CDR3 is TGTGCCAGCGAACCCAGGAGCGGGAGGGCTGCGGTTGAGCAGTTCTTC. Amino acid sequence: CASEPRSGRAAVEQFF.

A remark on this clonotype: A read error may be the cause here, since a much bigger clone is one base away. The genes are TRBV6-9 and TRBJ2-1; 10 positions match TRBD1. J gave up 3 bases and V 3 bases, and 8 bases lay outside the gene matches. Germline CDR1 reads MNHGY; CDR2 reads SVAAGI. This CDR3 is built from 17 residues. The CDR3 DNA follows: TGTGCCAGCAGTTACTTCGGACAGGGGGGCCTCTACAATGAGCAGTTCTTC. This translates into CASSYFGQGGLYNEQFF.

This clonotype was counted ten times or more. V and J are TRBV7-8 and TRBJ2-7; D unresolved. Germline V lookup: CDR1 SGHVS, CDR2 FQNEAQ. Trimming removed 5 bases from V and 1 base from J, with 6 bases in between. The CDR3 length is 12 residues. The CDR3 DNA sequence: TGTGCCAGCAGCCCTGAATCCTACGAGCAGTACTTC. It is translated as CASSPESYEQYF. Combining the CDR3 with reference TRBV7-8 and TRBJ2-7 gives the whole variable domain GAGVSQSPRYKVAKRGQDVALRCDPISGHVSLFWYQQALGQGPEFLTYFQNEAQLDKSGLPSDRFFAERPEGSVSTLKIQRTQQEDSAVYLCASSPESYEQYFGPGTRLTVT.